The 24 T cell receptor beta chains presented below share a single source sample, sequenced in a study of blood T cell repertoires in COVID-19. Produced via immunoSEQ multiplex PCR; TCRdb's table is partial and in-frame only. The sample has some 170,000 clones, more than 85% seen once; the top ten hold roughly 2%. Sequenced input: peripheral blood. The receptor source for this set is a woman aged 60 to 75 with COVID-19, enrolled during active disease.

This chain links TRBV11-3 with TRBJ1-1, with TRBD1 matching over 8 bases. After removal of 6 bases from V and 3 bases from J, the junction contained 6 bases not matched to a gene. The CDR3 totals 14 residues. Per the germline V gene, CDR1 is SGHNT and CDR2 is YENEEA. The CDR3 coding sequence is TGTGCCAGCAGTCCAGGGGGCGCAGACACTGAAGCTTTCTTT. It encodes CASSPGGADTEAFF.

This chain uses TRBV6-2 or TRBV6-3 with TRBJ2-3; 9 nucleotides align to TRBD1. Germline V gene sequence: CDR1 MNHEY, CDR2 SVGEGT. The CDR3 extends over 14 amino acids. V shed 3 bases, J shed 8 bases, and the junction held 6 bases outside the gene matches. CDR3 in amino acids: CASSYWTGEGTQYF. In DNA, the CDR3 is TGTGCCAGCAGTTATTGGACAGGGGAAGGTACGCAGTATTTT.

This CDR3 is CAISEGTGDNYGYTF. DNA of the CDR3: TGTGCCATCAGTGAGGGGACAGGAGATAACTATGGCTACACCTTC. This chain joins TRBV10-3 and TRBJ1-2; 8 nucleotides line up with TRBD1. Trimming at V came to 2 bases and at J to 1 base, leaving 3 bases not matched to a gene. There are 15 residues in the CDR3. CDR1 is ENHRY, CDR2 SYGVKD, per germline.

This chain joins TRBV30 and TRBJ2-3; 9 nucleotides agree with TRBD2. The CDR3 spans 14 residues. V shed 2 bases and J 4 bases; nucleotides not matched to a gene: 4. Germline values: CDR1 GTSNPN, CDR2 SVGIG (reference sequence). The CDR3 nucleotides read TGTGCCTGGAGTTCCGGACTAGCGTCAGATACGCAGTATTTT. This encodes CAWSSGLASDTQYF.

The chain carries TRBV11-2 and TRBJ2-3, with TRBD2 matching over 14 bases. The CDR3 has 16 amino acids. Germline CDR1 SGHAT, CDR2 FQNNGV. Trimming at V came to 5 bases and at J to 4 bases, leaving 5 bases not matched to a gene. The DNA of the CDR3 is TGTGCCAGCAGCGCCCGACTAGCGGGGGGGCCAGATACGCAGTATTTT. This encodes CASSARLAGGPDTQYF. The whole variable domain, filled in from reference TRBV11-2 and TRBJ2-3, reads EAGVAQSPRYKIIEKRQSVAFWCNPISGHATLYWYQQILGQGPKLLIQFQNNGVVDDSQLPKDRFSAERLKGVDSTLKIQPAKLEDSAVYLCASSARLAGGPDTQYFGPGTRLTVL.

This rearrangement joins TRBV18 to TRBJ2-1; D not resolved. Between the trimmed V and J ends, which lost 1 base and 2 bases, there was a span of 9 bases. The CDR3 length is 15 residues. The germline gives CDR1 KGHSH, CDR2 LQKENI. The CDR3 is CASSPLAITYNEQFF. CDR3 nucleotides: TGTGCCAGCTCACCACTAGCAATCACCTACAATGAGCAGTTCTTC.

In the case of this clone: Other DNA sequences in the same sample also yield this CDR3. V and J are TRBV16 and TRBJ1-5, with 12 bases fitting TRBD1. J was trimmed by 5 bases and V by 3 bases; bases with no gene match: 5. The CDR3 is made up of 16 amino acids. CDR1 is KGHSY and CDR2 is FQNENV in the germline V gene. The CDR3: CASSQPGQGADQPQHF. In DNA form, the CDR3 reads TGTGCCAGCAGCCAGCCGGGACAGGGGGCAGATCAGCCCCAGCATTTT. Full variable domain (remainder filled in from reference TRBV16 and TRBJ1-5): GEEVAQTPKHLVRGEGQKAKLYCAPIKGHSYVFWYQQVLKNEFKFLISFQNENVFDETGMPKERFSAKCLPNSPCSLEIQATKLEDSAVYFCASSQPGQGADQPQHFGDGTRLSIL.

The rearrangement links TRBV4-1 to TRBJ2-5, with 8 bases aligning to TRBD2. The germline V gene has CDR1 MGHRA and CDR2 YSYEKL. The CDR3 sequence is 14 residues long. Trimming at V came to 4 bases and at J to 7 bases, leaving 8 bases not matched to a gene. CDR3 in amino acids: CASSRGLVDWTQYF. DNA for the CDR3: TGCGCCAGCAGCCGGGGACTAGTCGATTGGACCCAGTACTTC.

The CDR3 reads CASSQGSGAGGYTF. CDR3 DNA: TGCGCCAGCAGCCAAGGGTCTGGGGCAGGAGGCTACACCTTC. The genes are TRBV4-1 and TRBJ1-2, with D possibly matching TRBD1 (5 bases). CDR1 and CDR2 from the germline V gene are MGHRA and YSYEKL. V lost 1 base to trimming and J lost 8 bases, with 14 bases between them. The CDR3 consists of 14 residues.

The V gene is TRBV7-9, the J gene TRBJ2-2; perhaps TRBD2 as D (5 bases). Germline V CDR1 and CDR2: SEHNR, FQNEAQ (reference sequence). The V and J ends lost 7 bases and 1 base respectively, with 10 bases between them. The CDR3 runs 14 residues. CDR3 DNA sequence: TGTGCCAGCAAAAAAGGGAGGAACACCGGGGAGCTGTTTTTT. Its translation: CASKKGRNTGELFF.

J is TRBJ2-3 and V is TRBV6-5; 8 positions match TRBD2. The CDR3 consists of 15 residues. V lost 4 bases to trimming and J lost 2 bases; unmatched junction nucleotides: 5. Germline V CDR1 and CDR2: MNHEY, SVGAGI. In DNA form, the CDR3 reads TGTGCCAGCAGTTGGCGGGGGGCCAACACAGATACGCAGTATTTT. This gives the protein CASSWRGANTDTQYF.

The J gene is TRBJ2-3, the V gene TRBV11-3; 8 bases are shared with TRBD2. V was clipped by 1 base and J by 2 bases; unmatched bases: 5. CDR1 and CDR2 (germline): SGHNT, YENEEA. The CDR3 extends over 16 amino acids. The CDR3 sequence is CASSLGSGAHTDTQYF. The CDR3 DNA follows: TGTGCCAGCAGCTTAGGTAGCGGGGCGCACACAGATACGCAGTATTTT.

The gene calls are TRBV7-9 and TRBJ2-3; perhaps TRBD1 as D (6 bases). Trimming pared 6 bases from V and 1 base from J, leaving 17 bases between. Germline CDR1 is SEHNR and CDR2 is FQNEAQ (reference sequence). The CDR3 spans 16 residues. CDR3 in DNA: TGTGCCAGCAGTGAAGTCCGGGACATTGGCACAGATACGCAGTATTTT. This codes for CASSEVRDIGTDTQYF.

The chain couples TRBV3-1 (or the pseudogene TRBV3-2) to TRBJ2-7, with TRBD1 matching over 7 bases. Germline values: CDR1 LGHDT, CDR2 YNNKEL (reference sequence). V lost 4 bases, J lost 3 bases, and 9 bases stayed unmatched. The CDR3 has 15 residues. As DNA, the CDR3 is TGTGCCAGCAGCCCTCCCACAGGGGTTCGCTACGAGCAGTACTTC. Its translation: CASSPPTGVRYEQYF.

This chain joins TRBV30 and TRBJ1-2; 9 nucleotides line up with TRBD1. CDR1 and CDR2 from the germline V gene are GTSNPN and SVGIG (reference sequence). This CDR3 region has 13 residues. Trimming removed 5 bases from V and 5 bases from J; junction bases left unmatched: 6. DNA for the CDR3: TGTGCCTGGGTTGGACAGGGGCCGTATGGCTACACCTTC. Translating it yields CAWVGQGPYGYTF.

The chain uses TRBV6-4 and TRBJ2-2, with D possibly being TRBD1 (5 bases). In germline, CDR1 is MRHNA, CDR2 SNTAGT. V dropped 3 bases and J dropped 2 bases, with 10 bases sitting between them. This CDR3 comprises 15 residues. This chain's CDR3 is CASSESDRNTGELFF. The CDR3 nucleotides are TGTGCCAGCAGTGAAAGCGACAGAAACACCGGGGAGCTGTTTTTT.

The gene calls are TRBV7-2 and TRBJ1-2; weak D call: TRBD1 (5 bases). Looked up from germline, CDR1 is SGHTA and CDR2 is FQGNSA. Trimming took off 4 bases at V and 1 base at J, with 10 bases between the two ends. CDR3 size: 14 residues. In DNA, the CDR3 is TGTGCCAGCAGCTCAGACAGCCTTAACTATGGCTACACCTTC. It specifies CASSSDSLNYGYTF.

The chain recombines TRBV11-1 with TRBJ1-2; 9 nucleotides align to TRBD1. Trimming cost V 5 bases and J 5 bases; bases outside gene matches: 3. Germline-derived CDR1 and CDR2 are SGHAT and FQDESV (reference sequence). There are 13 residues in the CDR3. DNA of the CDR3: TGTGCCAGCAGCCATGGGACAGGGTATGGCTACACCTTC. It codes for CASSHGTGYGYTF.

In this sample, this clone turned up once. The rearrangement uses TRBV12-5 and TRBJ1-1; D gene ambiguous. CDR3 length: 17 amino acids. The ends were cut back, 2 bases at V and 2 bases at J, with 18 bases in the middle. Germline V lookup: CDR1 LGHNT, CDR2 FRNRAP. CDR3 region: CASGLIHGWADNTEAFF. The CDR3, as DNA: TGTGCTAGTGGTTTGATCCACGGTTGGGCAGATAACACTGAAGCTTTCTTT.

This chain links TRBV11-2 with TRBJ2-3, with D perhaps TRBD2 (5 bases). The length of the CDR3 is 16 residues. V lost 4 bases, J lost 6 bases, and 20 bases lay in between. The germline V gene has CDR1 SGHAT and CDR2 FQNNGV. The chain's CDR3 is CASSSLELGLADTQYF. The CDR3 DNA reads TGTGCCAGCAGCTCCCTGGAACTAGGATTAGCGGATACGCAGTATTTT.

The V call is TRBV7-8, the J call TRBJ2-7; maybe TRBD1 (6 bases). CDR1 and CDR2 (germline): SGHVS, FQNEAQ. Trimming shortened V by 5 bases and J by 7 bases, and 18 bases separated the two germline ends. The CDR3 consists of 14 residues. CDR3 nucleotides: TGTGCCAGCAGCCCGGGACATTCTAGGGGGGAGCAGTACTTC. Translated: CASSPGHSRGEQYF.

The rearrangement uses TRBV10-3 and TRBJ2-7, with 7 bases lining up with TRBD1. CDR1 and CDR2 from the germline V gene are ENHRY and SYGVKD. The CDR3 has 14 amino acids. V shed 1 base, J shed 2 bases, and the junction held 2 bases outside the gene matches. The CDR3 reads CAISELDRPYEQYF. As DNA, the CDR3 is TGTGCCATCAGTGAGTTGGACAGGCCCTACGAGCAGTACTTC.

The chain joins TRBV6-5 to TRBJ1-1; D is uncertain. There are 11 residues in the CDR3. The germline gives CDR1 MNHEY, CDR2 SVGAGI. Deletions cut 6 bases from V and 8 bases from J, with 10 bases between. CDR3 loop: CASRKAAEAFF. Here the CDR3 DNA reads TGTGCCAGCAGAAAAGCGGCCGAAGCTTTCTTT.

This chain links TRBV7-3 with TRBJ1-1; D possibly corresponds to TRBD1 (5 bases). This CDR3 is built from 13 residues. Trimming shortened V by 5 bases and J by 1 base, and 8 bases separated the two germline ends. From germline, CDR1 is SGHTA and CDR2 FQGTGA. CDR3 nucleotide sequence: TGTGCCAGCAGCCTGACAGAGAACACTGAAGCTTTCTTT. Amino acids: CASSLTENTEAFF.